One and the same sample provided the 2 T cell receptor beta chains below, sequenced in a study of blood T cell repertoires in COVID-19 (dated by TCRdb to 2020 to 2021). To prepare the library, the immunoSEQ multiplex PCR assay was applied. This immuneACCESS table, as held by TCRdb, lists in-frame sequences with V and J called but not all clones. Of the missing ones, under half trace to an unresolved V gene in checked studies; the others have no known cause. Counted in this sample were 150,000 to 180,000 clones; under 90% of them appeared once. The ten largest clonotypes hold roughly 0.6% of the sample. Sequenced input: peripheral blood. All receptors come from a man in his sixties with acute or convalescent COVID-19.

In the case of this clone: Additional DNA sequences in this sample encode the identical CDR3. The chain combines TRBV5-1 with TRBJ1-4; 8 nucleotides match TRBD1. The CDR3 totals 14 residues. Trimming at V came to 2 bases and at J to 8 bases, leaving 5 bases not matched to a gene. CDR1 is SGHRS, CDR2 YFSETQ, per germline. The CDR3 DNA is TGCGCCAGCAGCTTTGGACAGGGAGGCGAAAAACTGTTTTTT. Translation: CASSFGQGGEKLFF. Combining the CDR3 with reference TRBV5-1 and TRBJ1-4 gives the whole variable domain KAGVTQTPRYLIKTRGQQVTLSCSPISGHRSVSWYQQTPGQGLQFLFEYFSETQRNKGNFPGRFSGRQFSNSRSEMNVSTLELGDSALYLCASSFGQGGEKLFFGSGTQLSVL.

The rearrangement links TRBV28 to TRBJ2-3; 8 positions match TRBD1. This CDR3 contains 13 residues. With V trimmed by 6 bases and J by 6 bases, 5 bases remained unmatched. Germline assignment: CDR1 MDHEN and CDR2 SYDVKM. CDR3 sequence: CASSTGGRDTQYF. CDR3 sequence (DNA): TGTGCCAGCAGCACAGGGGGGCGGGATACGCAGTATTTT.